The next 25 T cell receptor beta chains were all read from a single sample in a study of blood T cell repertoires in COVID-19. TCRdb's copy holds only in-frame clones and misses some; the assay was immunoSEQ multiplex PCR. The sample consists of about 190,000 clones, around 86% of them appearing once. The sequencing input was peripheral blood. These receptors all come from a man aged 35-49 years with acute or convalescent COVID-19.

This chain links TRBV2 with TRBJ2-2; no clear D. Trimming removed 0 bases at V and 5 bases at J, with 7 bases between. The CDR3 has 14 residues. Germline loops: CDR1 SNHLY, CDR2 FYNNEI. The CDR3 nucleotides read TGTGCCAGCAGTGAAGCTAGCCGGACCGGGGAGCTGTTTTTT. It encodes CASSEASRTGELFF.

The CDR3 here is CASSESRGIGYGYTF. CDR3 sequence (DNA): TGTGCCAGCAGTGAATCGCGGGGAATCGGCTATGGCTACACCTTC. The chain carries TRBV25-1 and TRBJ1-2; D call uncertain. V gave up 1 base and J gave up 4 bases, with 13 bases separating them. The CDR3 has 15 amino acids. Germline-derived CDR1 and CDR2 are MGHDK and SYGVNS.

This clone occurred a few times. The CDR3 sequence: CASSVGSNSYEQYF. In nucleotides, the CDR3 is TGTGCCAGCAGCGTAGGCAGTAATTCCTACGAGCAGTACTTC. V is TRBV9 and J is TRBJ2-7; D ambiguous. From germline, CDR1 is SGDLS and CDR2 YYNGEE. The CDR3 extends over 14 amino acids. The V and J ends lost 0 bases and 1 base respectively, with 8 bases between them.

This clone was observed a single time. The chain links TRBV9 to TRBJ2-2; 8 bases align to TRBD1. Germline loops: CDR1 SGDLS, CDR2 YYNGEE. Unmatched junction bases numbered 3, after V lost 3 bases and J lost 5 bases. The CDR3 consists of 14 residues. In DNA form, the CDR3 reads TGTGCCAGCAGCGCGACAGGGGTGACCGGGGAGCTGTTTTTT. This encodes CASSATGVTGELFF.

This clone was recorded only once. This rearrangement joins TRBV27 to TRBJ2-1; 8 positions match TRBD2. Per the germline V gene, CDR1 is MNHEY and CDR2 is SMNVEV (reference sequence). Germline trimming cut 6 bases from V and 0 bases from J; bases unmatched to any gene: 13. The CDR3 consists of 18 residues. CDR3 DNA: TGTGCCAGCAGCCACCGTGGGGTAGCGGGGAGCTCCTACAATGAGCAGTTCTTC. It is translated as CASSHRGVAGSSYNEQFF.

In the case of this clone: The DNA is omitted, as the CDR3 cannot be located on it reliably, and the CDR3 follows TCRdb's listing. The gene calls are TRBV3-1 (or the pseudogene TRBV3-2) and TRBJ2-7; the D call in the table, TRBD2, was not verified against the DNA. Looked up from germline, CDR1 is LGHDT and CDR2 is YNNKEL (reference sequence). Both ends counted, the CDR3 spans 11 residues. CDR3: CASSTSGEQYF.

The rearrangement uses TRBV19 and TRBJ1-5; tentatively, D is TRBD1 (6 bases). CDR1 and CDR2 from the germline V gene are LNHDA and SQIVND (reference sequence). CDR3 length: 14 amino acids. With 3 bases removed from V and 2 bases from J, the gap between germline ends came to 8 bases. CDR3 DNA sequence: TGTGCCAGTAGTATTCCAGGGGGCAATCAGCCCCAGCATTTT. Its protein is CASSIPGGNQPQHF.

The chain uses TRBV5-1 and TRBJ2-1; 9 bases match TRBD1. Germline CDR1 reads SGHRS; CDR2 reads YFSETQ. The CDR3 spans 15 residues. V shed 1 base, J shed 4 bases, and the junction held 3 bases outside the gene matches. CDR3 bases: TGCGCCAGCAGCTTGAGACAGGGGGTTTACAATGAGCAGTTCTTC. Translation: CASSLRQGVYNEQFF. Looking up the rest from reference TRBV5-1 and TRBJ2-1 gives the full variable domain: KAGVTQTPRYLIKTRGQQVTLSCSPISGHRSVSWYQQTPGQGLQFLFEYFSETQRNKGNFPGRFSGRQFSNSRSEMNVSTLELGDSALYLCASSLRQGVYNEQFFGPGTRLTVL.

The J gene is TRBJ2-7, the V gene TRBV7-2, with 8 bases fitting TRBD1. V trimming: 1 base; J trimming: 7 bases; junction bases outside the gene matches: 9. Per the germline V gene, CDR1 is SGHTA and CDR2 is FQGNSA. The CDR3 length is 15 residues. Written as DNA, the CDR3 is TGTGCCAGCAGCTTAGGGACAGGGCAGGTCCGTGAGCAGTACTTC. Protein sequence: CASSLGTGQVREQYF.

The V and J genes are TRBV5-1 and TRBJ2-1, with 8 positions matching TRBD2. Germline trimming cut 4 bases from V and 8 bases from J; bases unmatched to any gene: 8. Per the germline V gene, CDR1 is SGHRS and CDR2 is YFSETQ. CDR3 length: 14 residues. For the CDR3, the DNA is TGCGCCAGCAGCCTTGAGCGGGGGTGGGATGAGCAGTTCTTC. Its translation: CASSLERGWDEQFF.

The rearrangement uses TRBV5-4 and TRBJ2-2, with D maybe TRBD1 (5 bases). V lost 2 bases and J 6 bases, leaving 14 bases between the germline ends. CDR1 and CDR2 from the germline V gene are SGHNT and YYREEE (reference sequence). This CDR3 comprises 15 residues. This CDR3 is CASSLRAGAPGELFF. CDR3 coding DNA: TGTGCCAGCAGCTTAAGGGCTGGGGCCCCCGGGGAGCTGTTTTTT.

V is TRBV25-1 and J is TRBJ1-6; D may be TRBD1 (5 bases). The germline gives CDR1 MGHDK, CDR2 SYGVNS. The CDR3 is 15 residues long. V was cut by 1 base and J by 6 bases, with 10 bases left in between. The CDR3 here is CASSELRGGNSPLHF. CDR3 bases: TGTGCCAGCAGTGAATTACGGGGGGGTAATTCACCCCTCCACTTT. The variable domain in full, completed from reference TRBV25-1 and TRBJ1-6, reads EADIYQTPRYLVIGTGKKITLECSQTMGHDKMYWYQQDPGMELHLIHYSYGVNSTEKGDLSSESTVSRIRTEHFPLTLESARPSHTSQYLCASSELRGGNSPLHFGNGTRLTVT.

For the CDR3, the DNA is TGTGCCAGCAGTTTGGGGGGTTCCCAGCATTTT. It is translated as CASSLGGSQHF. The chain has TRBV28 and TRBJ1-5; tentative D call: TRBD1 (5 bases). V shed 3 bases and J shed 11 bases, with 8 bases lying between them. CDR3 length: 11 residues. The V gene's germline CDR1 is MDHEN and CDR2 SYDVKM. Full variable domain (missing parts from reference TRBV28 and TRBJ1-5): DVKVTQSSRYLVKRTGEKVFLECVQDMDHENMFWYRQDPGLGLRLIYFSYDVKMKEKGDIPEGYSVSREKKERFSLILESASTNQTSMYLCASSLGGSQHFGDGTRLSIL.

CDR3 protein: CASSYSLSSGNTIYF. CDR3 nucleotide sequence: TGTGCCAGCAGTTACAGTCTGAGCTCTGGAAACACCATATATTTT. The V call is TRBV6-5, the J call TRBJ1-3; D gene uncertain. Germline V gene sequence: CDR1 MNHEY, CDR2 SVGAGI. Trimming removed 2 bases from V and 0 bases from J, with 8 bases in between. This CDR3 has 15 residues.

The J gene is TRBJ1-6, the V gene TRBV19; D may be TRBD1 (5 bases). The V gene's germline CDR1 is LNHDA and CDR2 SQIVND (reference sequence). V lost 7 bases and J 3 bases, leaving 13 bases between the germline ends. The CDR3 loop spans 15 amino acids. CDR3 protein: CASTKSRDYNSPLHF. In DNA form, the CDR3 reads TGTGCCAGTACCAAGAGCAGGGACTATAATTCACCCCTCCACTTT. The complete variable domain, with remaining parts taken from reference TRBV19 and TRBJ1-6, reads DGGITQSPKYLFRKEGQNVTLSCEQNLNHDAMYWYRQDPGQGLRLIYYSQIVNDFQKGDIAEGYSVSREKKESFPLTVTSAQKNPTAFYLCASTKSRDYNSPLHFGNGTRLTVT.

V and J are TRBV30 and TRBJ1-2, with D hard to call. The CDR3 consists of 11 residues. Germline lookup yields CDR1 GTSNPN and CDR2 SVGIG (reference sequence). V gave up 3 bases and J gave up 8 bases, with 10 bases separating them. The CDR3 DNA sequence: TGTGCCTGGAGCCGGGATGAGGGCTACACCTTC. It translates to CAWSRDEGYTF.

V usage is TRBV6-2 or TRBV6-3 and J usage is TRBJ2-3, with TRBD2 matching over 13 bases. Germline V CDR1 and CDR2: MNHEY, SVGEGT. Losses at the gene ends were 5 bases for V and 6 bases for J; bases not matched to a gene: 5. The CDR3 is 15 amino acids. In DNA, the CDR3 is TGTGCCAGCAGTCCGGGACTAGCGGGGATCGATACGCAGTATTTT. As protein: CASSPGLAGIDTQYF.

The CDR3 DNA follows: TGTGCCAGCAGTTTATTATTGGGGGGGTCGATGAACACTGAAGCTTTCTTT. This translates into CASSLLLGGSMNTEAFF. The rearrangement joins TRBV28 to TRBJ1-1; D may be TRBD1 (5 bases). The CDR3 sequence is 17 residues long. V gave up 1 base and J gave up 0 bases, with 15 bases separating them. Germline-derived CDR1 and CDR2 are MDHEN and SYDVKM. Together with reference TRBV28 and TRBJ1-1, the CDR3 gives the full variable domain: DVKVTQSSRYLVKRTGEKVFLECVQDMDHENMFWYRQDPGLGLRLIYFSYDVKMKEKGDIPEGYSVSREKKERFSLILESASTNQTSMYLCASSLLLGGSMNTEAFFGQGTRLTVV.

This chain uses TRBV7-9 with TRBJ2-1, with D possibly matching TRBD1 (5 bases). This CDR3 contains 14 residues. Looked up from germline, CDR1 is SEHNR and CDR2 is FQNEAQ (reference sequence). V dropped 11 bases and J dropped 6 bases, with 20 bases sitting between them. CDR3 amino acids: CASSGREGFNEQFF. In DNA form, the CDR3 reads TGTGCCTCATCGGGCAGGGAAGGATTCAATGAGCAGTTCTTC.

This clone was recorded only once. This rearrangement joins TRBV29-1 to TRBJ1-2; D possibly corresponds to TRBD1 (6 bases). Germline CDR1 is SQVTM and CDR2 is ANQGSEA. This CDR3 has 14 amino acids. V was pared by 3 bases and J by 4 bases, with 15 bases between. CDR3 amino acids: CSVEAQGRGYGYTF. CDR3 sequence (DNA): TGCAGCGTTGAGGCACAGGGCCGAGGCTATGGCTACACCTTC.

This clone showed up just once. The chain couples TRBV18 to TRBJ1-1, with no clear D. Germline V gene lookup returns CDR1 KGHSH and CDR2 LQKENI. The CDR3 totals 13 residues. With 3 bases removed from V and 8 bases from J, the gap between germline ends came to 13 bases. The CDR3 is CASSPEQRREAFF. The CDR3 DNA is TGTGCCAGCTCACCGGAGCAGCGTAGAGAAGCTTTCTTT.

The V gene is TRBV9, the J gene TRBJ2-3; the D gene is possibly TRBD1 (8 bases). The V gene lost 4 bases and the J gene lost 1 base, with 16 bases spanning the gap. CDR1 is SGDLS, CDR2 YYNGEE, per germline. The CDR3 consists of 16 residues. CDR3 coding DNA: TGTGCCAGCAGCTTAAACAGGGGGAGGGGCACAGATACGCAGTATTTT. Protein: CASSLNRGRGTDTQYF.

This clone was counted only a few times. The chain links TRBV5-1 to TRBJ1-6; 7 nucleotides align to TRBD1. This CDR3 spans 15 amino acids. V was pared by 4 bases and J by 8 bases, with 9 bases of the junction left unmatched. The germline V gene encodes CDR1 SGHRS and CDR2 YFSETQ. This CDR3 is CASSQRAGTDSPLHF. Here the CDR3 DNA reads TGCGCCAGCAGCCAAAGAGCAGGGACAGATTCACCCCTCCACTTT.

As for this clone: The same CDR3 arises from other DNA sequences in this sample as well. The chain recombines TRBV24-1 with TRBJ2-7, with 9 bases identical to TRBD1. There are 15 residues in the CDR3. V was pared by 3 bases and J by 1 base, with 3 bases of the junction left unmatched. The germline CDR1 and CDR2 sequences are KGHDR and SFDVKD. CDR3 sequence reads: CATSDPGQGSYEQYF. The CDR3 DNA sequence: TGTGCCACCAGTGATCCGGGACAGGGATCCTACGAGCAGTACTTC.

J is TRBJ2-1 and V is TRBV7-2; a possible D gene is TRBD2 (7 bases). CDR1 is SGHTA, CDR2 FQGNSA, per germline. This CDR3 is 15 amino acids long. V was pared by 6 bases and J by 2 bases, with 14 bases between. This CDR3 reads CASRTPGGPYNEQFF. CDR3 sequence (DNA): TGTGCCAGCAGGACCCCCGGGGGGCCCTACAATGAGCAGTTCTTC.